The 25 T cell receptor beta chains in this list originate from one sample, sequenced in a study of identical twins. TCRdb re-called the 5' RACE reads through MiXCR, storing one row per CDR3 protein. The table lists more than 400,000 distinct CDR3 sequences, nearly 15% of them singletons, with 0.44% in the top ten. This sample was shared with a second study, whose subject was yellow fever vaccine responses in identical twins.

Sequenced material: CD4+ T cells sorted from blood. Receptors were obtained from a woman aged 18-35 years in good health.

The chain carries TRBV7-3 and TRBJ2-3, with D possibly called TRBD1 or TRBD2 (5 bases each). CDR3 length: 15 residues. V was shortened by 5 bases and J by 6 bases, with 18 bases between the two germline ends. CDR1 is SGHTA and CDR2 is FQGTGA in the germline V gene. The CDR3 region has the DNA TGTGCCAGCAGCCTCAGCGGAGCCCAGGGCGATACGCAGTATTTT. As protein: CASSLSGAQGDTQYF.

The chain joins TRBV12-3 or TRBV12-4 to TRBJ2-2, with 7 bases fitting TRBD1. There are 14 residues in the CDR3. V lost 6 bases to trimming and J lost 7 bases; unmatched junction nucleotides: 8. The CDR3 is CASRPRGSDGELFF. CDR3 nucleotides: TGTGCCAGCAGACCCAGGGGGTCTGACGGGGAGCTGTTTTTT.

The chain links TRBV20-1 to TRBJ2-3; D is unresolved. Germline lookup yields CDR1 DFQATT and CDR2 SNEGSKA (reference sequence). CDR3 length: 14 amino acids. The V and J ends lost 2 bases and 0 bases respectively, with 9 bases between them. The CDR3 sequence: CSARWRSSTDTQYF. The CDR3, as DNA: TGCAGTGCTAGATGGCGGTCGAGCACAGATACGCAGTATTTT.

V usage is TRBV28 and J usage is TRBJ2-7; TRBD2 is a possible D gene (6 bases). The germline V and J ends were trimmed by 2 bases and 6 bases, with 14 bases remaining between them. The CDR3 extends over 14 amino acids. The V gene's germline CDR1 is MDHEN and CDR2 SYDVKM. The CDR3 DNA follows: TGTGCCAGCAGTTTAGCCGTCGGGAGAGGCGAGCAGTACTTC. It is translated as CASSLAVGRGEQYF. Complete variable domain (other parts from reference TRBV28 and TRBJ2-7): DVKVTQSSRYLVKRTGEKVFLECVQDMDHENMFWYRQDPGLGLRLIYFSYDVKMKEKGDIPEGYSVSREKKERFSLILESASTNQTSMYLCASSLAVGRGEQYFGPGTRLTVT.

The genes are TRBV20-1 and TRBJ2-3; 11 nucleotides align to TRBD2. V shed 1 base, J shed 4 bases, and the junction held 4 bases outside the gene matches. The length of the CDR3 is 15 residues. Germline CDR1 reads DFQATT; CDR2 reads SNEGSKA (reference sequence). The CDR3: CSARVAGGPPDTQYF. CDR3 nucleotides: TGCAGTGCTAGAGTAGCGGGAGGGCCCCCAGATACGCAGTATTTT.

This clonotype was detected only a few times. V is TRBV6-5 and J is TRBJ1-6, with D unclear. Germline assignment: CDR1 MNHEY and CDR2 SVGAGI. CDR3 length: 11 residues. The V gene lost 2 bases and the J gene lost 11 bases, with 4 bases spanning the gap. The DNA of the CDR3 is TGTGCCAGCAGTTACGGGACACCCCTCCACTTT. This sequence encodes CASSYGTPLHF.

The rearrangement links TRBV7-9 to TRBJ2-2, with 9 bases matching TRBD1. The CDR3 contains 15 residues. The trim removed 2 bases at V and 3 bases at J, leaving 1 base unmatched. Germline V lookup: CDR1 SEHNR, CDR2 FQNEAQ (reference sequence). The CDR3 coding sequence is TGTGCCAGCAGCTTATGGGACAGGGACACCGGGGAGCTGTTTTTT. Protein product: CASSLWDRDTGELFF.

The DNA of the CDR3 is TGCGCCAGCAGCTTGGAGGGCGCTGAGCAGTTCTTC. This encodes CASSLEGAEQFF. The chain uses TRBV5-1 and TRBJ2-1; D is undetermined. In germline, CDR1 is SGHRS, CDR2 YFSETQ. Trimming left V 0 bases short and J 9 bases short, with 7 bases between. This CDR3 spans 12 amino acids.

This clonotype was recorded a few times. This sequence joins TRBV11-2 and TRBJ2-5, with TRBD1 identical over 7 bases. The CDR3 covers 14 residues. From germline, CDR1 is SGHAT and CDR2 FQNNGV. J was trimmed by 5 bases and V by 5 bases; bases with no gene match: 8. CDR3 region: CASSTGQNVETQYF. The CDR3 DNA sequence: TGTGCCAGCAGCACGGGACAGAACGTCGAGACCCAGTACTTC.

Only a few counts were recorded for this clonotype. The V and J genes are TRBV12-3 or TRBV12-4 and TRBJ2-1, with 8 bases that match TRBD2. Trimming took 2 bases from V and 8 from J; bases not matched to a gene: 20. The CDR3 is 19 residues long. CDR3 loop: CASSLTPGGSGRSQDEQFF. CDR3 sequence (DNA): TGTGCCAGCAGTTTAACCCCCGGGGGCAGCGGGAGAAGTCAGGATGAGCAGTTCTTC.

This clonotype was observed at least ten times. V is TRBV24-1 and J is TRBJ2-2; TRBD2 is a possible D gene (5 bases). The ends were cut back, 7 bases at V and 1 base at J, with 12 bases in the middle. CDR1 and CDR2 (germline): KGHDR, SFDVKD. The CDR3 sequence is 15 residues long. The CDR3 DNA is TGTGCCACCAGATCCGGACTCCTGAACACCGGGGAGCTGTTTTTT. Translating gives CATRSGLLNTGELFF.

This clonotype was counted between two and nine times. The chain links TRBV5-1 to TRBJ2-3; D might be TRBD2 (6 bases). Trimming stripped 1 base from V and 0 bases from J, with 15 bases between. There are 17 residues in the CDR3. Germline CDR1 and CDR2: SGHRS and YFSETQ. CDR3 nucleotide sequence: TGCGCCAGCAGCTTGTTGGGTGCGGGACCTAGCACAGATACGCAGTATTTT. Amino acid sequence: CASSLLGAGPSTDTQYF.

The chain is built from TRBV5-4 and TRBJ2-2, with TRBD1 identical over 10 bases. J lost 7 bases, V lost 5 bases, and 8 bases had no gene match. CDR1 and CDR2 from the germline V gene are SGHNT and YYREEE (reference sequence). CDR3 size: 15 residues. CDR3 amino acids: CASSTDRGLLGELFF. The CDR3 coding sequence is TGTGCCAGCAGTACGGACAGGGGGTTACTCGGGGAGCTGTTTTTT.

The sample holds many counts of this clonotype. CDR3 bases: TGTGCCAGCAGTCGCAGGGGACTAGCGGGAGTCGGGGATACGCAGTATTTT. Residues: CASSRRGLAGVGDTQYF. The chain employs TRBV6-1 and TRBJ2-3; 14 bases fit TRBD2. The CDR3 totals 17 residues. V was clipped by 5 bases and J by 6 bases; unmatched bases: 10. Germline V gene lookup returns CDR1 MNHNS and CDR2 SASEGT.

The chain joins TRBV7-7 to TRBJ2-5; TRBD1 might be the D (5 bases). The V gene lost 5 bases and the J gene lost 5 bases, with 15 bases spanning the gap. The CDR3 runs to 14 residues. The V gene's germline CDR1 is SSHAT and CDR2 FNYEAQ (reference sequence). The CDR3 protein is CASSGSGAGETQYF. The CDR3, as DNA: TGTGCCAGCAGCGGCAGTGGGGCCGGGGAGACCCAGTACTTC.

This clonotype has just one count. This rearrangement joins TRBV6-1 to TRBJ2-3, with D perhaps given as TRBD1 or TRBD2 (6 bases each). This CDR3 region has 14 residues. V gave up 5 bases and J gave up 2 bases, with 11 bases separating them. In germline, CDR1 is MNHNS, CDR2 SASEGT. The CDR3 DNA reads as TGTGCCAGCAGTAGGGGGGACATCACAGATACGCAGTATTTT. Its translation: CASSRGDITDTQYF.

This chain joins TRBV12-3 or TRBV12-4 and TRBJ1-1; D is undetermined. The CDR3 consists of 12 residues. With 3 bases removed from V and 6 bases from J, the gap between germline ends came to 8 bases. The CDR3 bases are TGTGCCAGCAGTTTGGTCGGCGCTGAAGCTTTCTTT. It encodes CASSLVGAEAFF.

This clonotype was observed a few times. The rearrangement uses TRBV2 and TRBJ2-1, with D possibly being TRBD1 (5 bases). The germline CDR1 and CDR2 sequences are SNHLY and FYNNEI. The ends were cut back, 9 bases at V and 12 bases at J, with 18 bases in the middle. The CDR3 has 12 amino acids. Here the CDR3 DNA reads TGTGCCAGTATTGGGGAAGGGGCAAGGCAGTTCTTC. Amino acid sequence: CASIGEGARQFF.

This clonotype showed up just a few times. This chain connects TRBV11-2 to TRBJ1-2, with 10 bases fitting TRBD1. Per the germline V gene, CDR1 is SGHAT and CDR2 is FQNNGV. The V segment lost 5 bases and the J segment 6 bases; nucleotides outside the gene matches: 9. The CDR3 contains 15 residues. The CDR3 nucleotides are TGTGCCAGCAGCCTAGGTGGGACAGGGGATCATGGCTACACCTTC. It specifies CASSLGGTGDHGYTF. Looking up the rest from reference TRBV11-2 and TRBJ1-2 gives the full variable domain: EAGVAQSPRYKIIEKRQSVAFWCNPISGHATLYWYQQILGQGPKLLIQFQNNGVVDDSQLPKDRFSAERLKGVDSTLKIQPAKLEDSAVYLCASSLGGTGDHGYTFGSGTRLTVV.

The V call is TRBV20-1, the J call TRBJ1-2; D is uncertain. The germline V gene encodes CDR1 DFQATT and CDR2 SNEGSKA (reference sequence). The germline V and J ends were trimmed by 7 bases and 4 bases, with 19 bases remaining between them. The CDR3 totals 14 residues. Here the CDR3 DNA reads TGCAGTGTCCCAACCGAAGGGAATGGCTATGGCTACACCTTC. Translation: CSVPTEGNGYGYTF.

For this clonotype: The final CDR3 position lacks the conserved phenylalanine or tryptophan, pointing to a likely read error. The limits of the CDR3 on the DNA are not certain, so only TCRdb's listed CDR3 is given. The rearrangement joins TRBV7-2 to TRBJ1-2; no check of the table's D call, TRBD1, against the DNA was made. The germline V gene encodes CDR1 SGHTA and CDR2 FQGNSA. 14 amino acids form the CDR3, both terminal residues included. The CDR3 spells CASSLFVGTGGLET.

This clonotype occurred many times. This chain joins TRBV12-3 or TRBV12-4 and TRBJ1-5, with TRBD1 matching 7 bases. Trimming cost V 6 bases and J 5 bases; bases outside gene matches: 10. This CDR3 is built from 15 residues. This chain's CDR3 is CASSRATGIDQPQHF. CDR3 in DNA: TGTGCCAGCAGCCGAGCGACAGGGATTGATCAGCCCCAGCATTTT.

This clonotype occurred a few times. This rearrangement joins TRBV28 to TRBJ2-5, with D possibly matching TRBD2 (5 bases). Trimming took 10 bases from V and 5 from J, leaving 17 bases between them. Per the germline V gene, CDR1 is MDHEN and CDR2 is SYDVKM. The CDR3 has 13 residues. The CDR3 loop is CATVGAASETQYF. The CDR3 DNA sequence: TGTGCCACCGTGGGAGCGGCGTCCGAGACCCAGTACTTC. Filled out from reference TRBV28 and TRBJ2-5, the complete variable domain reads DVKVTQSSRYLVKRTGEKVFLECVQDMDHENMFWYRQDPGLGLRLIYFSYDVKMKEKGDIPEGYSVSREKKERFSLILESASTNQTSMYLCATVGAASETQYFGPGTRLLVL.

CDR3 nucleotides: TGTGCCAGTAGTGTACAGGGACAAGAGACCCAGTACTTC. As protein: CASSVQGQETQYF. The chain couples TRBV19 to TRBJ2-5; D is perhaps TRBD1 (6 bases). This CDR3 has 13 amino acids. Trimming stripped 5 bases from V and 2 bases from J, with 9 bases between. Germline V gives CDR1 LNHDA, CDR2 SQIVND (reference sequence).

The rearrangement links TRBV10-3 to TRBJ2-1, with 10 bases fitting TRBD2. Unmatched junction bases numbered 12, after V lost 0 bases and J lost 7 bases. Germline CDR1 ENHRY, CDR2 SYGVKD. This CDR3 region has 18 residues. This chain's CDR3 is CAISESRAPSGRGNEQFF. The CDR3 region has the DNA TGTGCCATCAGTGAGTCCAGGGCCCCTAGCGGGAGAGGAAATGAGCAGTTCTTC.